Listed here are 26 T cell receptor beta chains from one sample, sequenced in a study of cytomegalovirus exposure and HLA in healthy donors. With 60 Vbeta and 13 Jbeta primers, the PCR was carried out. Generated by immunoSEQ multiplex PCR, the TCRdb table keeps only in-frame clones and is missing some. The repertoire has approximately 240,000 clones, 75% to 85% of them found once; the top ten carry around 2.9%. Sequenced: PBMCs. The receptors here all came from a woman aged 60-75 years in good health and CMV-seropositive.

This clone came up a few times. The CDR3 DNA reads TGCGCCAGCAGCCAAGATCAGGGAAGGACTGAAGCTTTCTTT. Amino acid sequence: CASSQDQGRTEAFF. V and J are TRBV4-1 and TRBJ1-1, with D perhaps matching TRBD1 (5 bases). Trimming stripped 0 bases from V and 5 bases from J, with 10 bases between. The CDR3 spans 14 residues. Germline CDR1 reads MGHRA; CDR2 reads YSYEKL.

Here the CDR3 DNA reads TGTGCCAGCAGCTTGTCCGTAGCGCACAATGAGCAGTTCTTC. This codes for CASSLSVAHNEQFF. V is TRBV5-6 and J is TRBJ2-1; D might be TRBD2 (5 bases). V gave up 1 base and J gave up 5 bases, with 10 bases separating them. CDR3 length: 14 residues. Germline assignment: CDR1 SGHDT and CDR2 YYEEEE.

In DNA, the CDR3 is TGTGCCAGCAGTGACTCCCCCGGGAACTACGAGCAGTACTTC. Protein: CASSDSPGNYEQYF. The rearrangement links TRBV6-4 to TRBJ2-7; tentative D call: TRBD2 (5 bases). V was cut by 0 bases and J by 3 bases, with 9 bases left in between. CDR1 MRHNA and CDR2 SNTAGT come from the germline V gene. CDR3 length equals 14 residues.

The chain has TRBV27 and TRBJ1-5; D is undetermined. Trimming took 0 bases from V and 1 from J, leaving 7 bases between them. The CDR3 length is 15 residues. Germline loops: CDR1 MNHEY, CDR2 SMNVEV (reference sequence). CDR3 nucleotides: TGTGCCAGCAGTTTATCGGCGGGGAGCAATCAGCCCCAGCATTTT. The encoded protein is CASSLSAGSNQPQHF.

This rearrangement joins TRBV7-8 to TRBJ2-3; 12 nucleotides align to TRBD2. Germline CDR1 SGHVS, CDR2 FQNEAQ. This CDR3 has 16 amino acids. The V and J ends lost 5 bases and 3 bases, in that order; junction bases with no gene match: 6. The CDR3 is CASSPRLAGATDTQYF. In nucleotides, the CDR3 is TGTGCCAGCAGCCCAAGACTAGCGGGAGCGACAGATACGCAGTATTTT.

The chain uses TRBV28 and TRBJ2-5, with 13 positions matching TRBD2. Germline V gene lookup returns CDR1 MDHEN and CDR2 SYDVKM. J was trimmed by 6 bases and V by 3 bases; bases with no gene match: 7. The CDR3 has 16 residues. CDR3 nucleotides: TGTGCCAGCAGTTTGAGACTAGCGGGGGGACCTAAGACCCAGTACTTC. Translating gives CASSLRLAGGPKTQYF.

The chain uses TRBV6-5 and TRBJ1-2, with TRBD1 as a possible D gene (6 bases). This CDR3 region has 15 residues. Between the trimmed V and J ends, which lost 3 bases and 8 bases, there was a span of 19 bases. The germline V gene has CDR1 MNHEY and CDR2 SVGAGI. The CDR3 spells CASSYLDRRAPGYTF. As DNA, the CDR3 is TGTGCCAGCAGTTATTTGGACAGAAGAGCACCCGGCTACACCTTC.

Concerning this clone itself: This specimen includes other DNA sequences encoding the same CDR3. V gene TRBV11-1 combines with J gene TRBJ2-7; tentative D call: TRBD1 (5 bases). CDR3 length: 13 amino acids. CDR1 SGHAT and CDR2 FQDESV come from the germline V gene (reference sequence). Trimming stripped 5 bases from V and 5 bases from J, with 13 bases between. DNA of the CDR3: TGTGCCAGCAGCGTTGGGGCGTTCCACGAGCAGTACTTC. Translated: CASSVGAFHEQYF. Variable domain in full (rest from reference TRBV11-1 and TRBJ2-7): EAEVAQSPRYKITEKSQAVAFWCDPISGHATLYWYRQILGQGPELLVQFQDESVVDDSQLPKDRFSAERLKGVDSTLKIQPAELGDSAMYLCASSVGAFHEQYFGPGTRLTVT.

The rearrangement links TRBV11-2 to TRBJ2-7, with D perhaps TRBD1 (5 bases). Trimming stripped 11 bases from V and 6 bases from J, with 23 bases between. The CDR3 contains 14 residues. The germline V gene has CDR1 SGHAT and CDR2 FQNNGV. The CDR3 reads CAWTDRWPSAEQYF. For the CDR3, the DNA is TGTGCCTGGACCGACAGATGGCCGTCGGCCGAGCAGTACTTC.

V gene TRBV15 combines with J gene TRBJ2-2; possible D gene TRBD1, 6 bases. The V and J ends lost 3 bases and 4 bases respectively, with 15 bases between them. The CDR3 loop spans 16 amino acids. Germline V gene data show CDR1 as LNHNV and CDR2 as YYDKDF (reference sequence). The DNA of the CDR3 is TGTGCCACCAGCAGTACAGGGTACCAATTCACCGGGGAGCTGTTTTTT. This codes for CATSSTGYQFTGELFF. Filled out from reference TRBV15 and TRBJ2-2, the complete variable domain reads DAMVIQNPRYQVTQFGKPVTLSCSQTLNHNVMYWYQQKSSQAPKLLFHYYDKDFNNEADTPDNFQSRRPNTSFCFLDIRSPGLGDTAMYLCATSSTGYQFTGELFFGEGSRLTVL.

A note on this clone: This CDR3 is also generated by other DNA sequences in the sample. The gene calls are TRBV28 and TRBJ2-2; unclear D gene. The V end was cut by 3 bases, the J end by 0 bases, with 8 bases between. CDR1 is MDHEN, CDR2 SYDVKM, per germline. This CDR3 comprises 15 residues. The CDR3 reads CASSFAGTNTGELFF. The CDR3 DNA follows: TGTGCCAGCAGTTTCGCCGGTACGAACACCGGGGAGCTGTTTTTT. Filled out from reference TRBV28 and TRBJ2-2, the complete variable domain reads DVKVTQSSRYLVKRTGEKVFLECVQDMDHENMFWYRQDPGLGLRLIYFSYDVKMKEKGDIPEGYSVSREKKERFSLILESASTNQTSMYLCASSFAGTNTGELFFGEGSRLTVL.

The V and J genes are TRBV7-9 and TRBJ1-1; a weak D match, TRBD1 (5 bases). Trimming removed 6 bases from V and 10 bases from J, with 18 bases in between. CDR3 length: 13 amino acids. Looked up from germline, CDR1 is SEHNR and CDR2 is FQNEAQ (reference sequence). Written as DNA, the CDR3 is TGTGCCAGCAGGACCCATGACAGCGCAGGAGCTTTCTTT. Protein product: CASRTHDSAGAFF.

CDR3: CASSLEGTGYTEAFF. CDR3 DNA sequence: TGCGCCAGCAGCTTGGAAGGGACAGGGTACACTGAAGCTTTCTTT. This rearrangement joins TRBV5-1 to TRBJ1-1; 9 bases align to TRBD1. Germline values: CDR1 SGHRS, CDR2 YFSETQ. J gave up 3 bases and V 0 bases, and 3 bases lay outside the gene matches. The CDR3 is made up of 15 amino acids.

The V and J genes are TRBV6-5 and TRBJ1-2, with 7 bases fitting TRBD1. From germline, CDR1 is MNHEY and CDR2 SVGAGI. The CDR3 loop spans 12 amino acids. Trimming cost V 6 bases and J 8 bases; bases outside gene matches: 6. CDR3 sequence: CASSDRVEGYTF. CDR3 sequence (DNA): TGTGCCAGCAGCGACAGGGTTGAGGGCTACACCTTC.

The V gene is TRBV29-1, the J gene TRBJ2-2; 9 bases agree with TRBD1. CDR3 length: 12 amino acids. The germline gives CDR1 SQVTM, CDR2 ANQGSEA. V shed 5 bases, J shed 6 bases, and the junction held 1 base outside the gene matches. CDR3 DNA sequence: TGCAGCGTTCGACAGGGGGCCGGGGAGCTGTTTTTT. As protein: CSVRQGAGELFF.

The rearrangement uses TRBV5-6 and TRBJ1-2, with no clear D. Germline CDR1 reads SGHDT; CDR2 reads YYEEEE. Trimming took 5 bases from V and 7 from J, leaving 12 bases between them. This CDR3 spans 12 amino acids. CDR3: CASRRLESGYTF. In DNA form, the CDR3 reads TGTGCCAGCAGGAGGCTCGAATCTGGCTACACCTTC.

On this clone itself: One junction end disagrees with the germline gene, perhaps due to a read error. The V gene is TRBV7-9, the J gene TRBJ2-1; perhaps TRBD1 as D (6 bases). The CDR3 is made up of 19 amino acids. Germline V gene lookup returns CDR1 SEHNR and CDR2 FQNEAQ (reference sequence). DNA of the CDR3: TGTTCCAGCAGCTTATGGGGTCCAGTCTCCGGACAGTTCCACAATGAGCAGTTCTTC. Residues: CSSSLWGPVSGQFHNEQFF.

Comment on this clone: The same CDR3 also results from other DNA sequences found in this sample. The chain employs TRBV29-1 and TRBJ2-1; D might be TRBD2 (6 bases). In germline, CDR1 is SQVTM, CDR2 ANQGSEA. This CDR3 spans 14 amino acids. V was pared by 3 bases and J by 2 bases, with 11 bases between. In nucleotides, the CDR3 is TGCAGCGTTGAGGGAGGCCCAACCTACAATGAGCAGTTCTTC. This encodes CSVEGGPTYNEQFF.

V usage is TRBV29-1 and J usage is TRBJ1-1; possible D gene TRBD1, 6 bases. Between the trimmed V and J ends, which lost 8 bases and 0 bases, there was a span of 19 bases. This CDR3 spans 15 amino acids. Per the germline V gene, CDR1 is SQVTM and CDR2 is ANQGSEA. The chain's CDR3 is CSLIRGSGLNTEAFF. CDR3 DNA: TGCAGCTTGATTAGGGGGTCCGGCTTGAACACTGAAGCTTTCTTT.

The chain combines TRBV30 with TRBJ1-4, with 7 bases aligning to TRBD1. The CDR3 spans 15 residues. Unmatched junction bases numbered 11, after V lost 2 bases and J lost 8 bases. Looked up from germline, CDR1 is GTSNPN and CDR2 is SVGIG (reference sequence). CDR3 coding DNA: TGTGCCTGGAGTCGAAGGGGGCGAGGTCCCGAAAAACTGTTTTTT. This translates into CAWSRRGRGPEKLFF.

The rearrangement uses TRBV5-6 and TRBJ2-3; D is perhaps TRBD1 (5 bases). The CDR3 is 13 residues long. Germline loops: CDR1 SGHDT, CDR2 YYEEEE. The V end was cut by 2 bases, the J end by 6 bases, with 10 bases between. CDR3 region: CASSFRVGDTQYF. The CDR3 DNA follows: TGTGCCAGCAGCTTCAGGGTCGGGGATACGCAGTATTTT.

The chain carries TRBV7-9 and TRBJ1-6, with 8 nucleotides matching TRBD1. The CDR3 extends over 15 amino acids. V lost 6 bases, J lost 6 bases, and 7 bases stayed unmatched. Germline loops: CDR1 SEHNR, CDR2 FQNEAQ (reference sequence). CDR3 loop: CASRTDRVGNSPLHF. The CDR3 region has the DNA TGTGCCAGCAGGACGGACAGGGTCGGTAATTCACCCCTCCACTTT.

The chain has TRBV19 and TRBJ2-7, with 7 bases matching TRBD2. The CDR3 runs 15 residues. CDR1 LNHDA and CDR2 SQIVND come from the germline V gene (reference sequence). With V trimmed by 1 base and J by 5 bases, 8 bases remained unmatched. The CDR3 sequence: CASSIAAGRPHEQYF. The CDR3 nucleotides read TGTGCCAGTAGTATAGCAGCGGGACGCCCCCACGAGCAGTACTTC.

The genes are TRBV6-5 and TRBJ1-3; D gene uncertain. The CDR3 loop spans 14 amino acids. Trimming pared 2 bases from V and 3 bases from J, leaving 8 bases between. The germline gives CDR1 MNHEY, CDR2 SVGAGI. For the CDR3, the DNA is TGTGCCAGCAGTTACGCGATTGTTGGAAACACCATATATTTT. This codes for CASSYAIVGNTIYF.

This CDR3 reads CAAQDRGRNYGYTF. The DNA of the CDR3 is TGTGCCGCCCAGGACAGGGGGCGCAACTATGGCTACACCTTC. The chain employs TRBV30 and TRBJ1-2, with 11 bases that match TRBD1. CDR1 GTSNPN and CDR2 SVGIG come from the germline V gene (reference sequence). The CDR3 runs 14 residues. V dropped 8 bases and J dropped 2; count of bases not matched to a gene: 7.

V is TRBV10-1 and J is TRBJ2-2; D may be TRBD1 (6 bases). The V end was cut by 8 bases, the J end by 2 bases, with 15 bases between. This CDR3 has 15 amino acids. The germline CDR1 and CDR2 sequences are WNHNN and SYGVQD (reference sequence). CDR3 region: CASQKDRPNTGELFF. The CDR3 DNA is TGCGCCAGCCAAAAGGACAGACCCAACACCGGGGAGCTGTTTTTT.